The 2 T cell receptor beta chains below all came from one sample that was sequenced in a study of T cell changes during pregnancy in multiple sclerosis. Produced via immunoSEQ multiplex PCR; TCRdb's table is partial and in-frame only. In the table there are approximately 25,000 clones, roughly 86% of which are singletons. The material was CD8+ T cells from peripheral blood mononuclear cells, obtained in the second trimester of pregnancy. These receptor sequences come from a female donor with multiple sclerosis, enrolled in a pregnancy study.

This clone is deemed medium-sized. This rearrangement joins TRBV6-4 to TRBJ2-3; 8 bases agree with TRBD2. The germline gives CDR1 MRHNA, CDR2 SNTAGT. The CDR3 length is 15 residues. Trimming removed 2 bases from V and 0 bases from J; junction bases left unmatched: 1. The CDR3 DNA is TGTGCCAGCAGTGACGGCGGGGGGAGCACAGATACGCAGTATTTT. Translated, it gives CASSDGGGSTDTQYF.

V and J are TRBV29-1 and TRBJ2-7, with D possibly being TRBD2 (5 bases). V was clipped by 4 bases and J by 3 bases, with 10 bases between them. The CDR3 spans 12 residues. Germline V CDR1 and CDR2: SQVTM, ANQGSEA. CDR3 sequence (DNA): TGCAGCGTTGTCGGGGAAAGCTACGAGCAGTACTTC. This gives the protein CSVVGESYEQYF.